The next 30 T cell receptor beta chains were all read from a single sample in a study of regulatory T cells in long-lasting Graves disease. As to time point: newly diagnosed GD, antithyroid drugs for less than 3 months. TCR sequences were obtained from RNA taken from PBMCs. Both iRepertoire HTBI primers and Arm-PCR of CDR3 regions were used to build the TCR beta libraries. From the multiplex PCR reads, TCRdb called clonotypes with MiXCR, one entry per CDR3 protein. The sample shows around 250,000 distinct CDR3 sequences, just over 20% of them seen only once. The starting material was peripheral blood mononuclear cells (PBMCs), obtained at new diagnosis, from a patient treated with antithyroid drugs. These receptors were taken from a female donor with Graves disease.

Of note for this clonotype: A far larger clone is one base from this, pointing to a likely read error. The V and J genes are TRBV20-1 and TRBJ2-1; D is unclear. TRBJ2-3 matches the DNA end more closely, so the J call is doubtful. CDR1 is DFQATT and CDR2 is SNEGSKA in the germline V gene (reference sequence). CDR3 length: 12 amino acids. The CDR3 coding sequence is TGCAGTGCTACCCTCAGCTTGGGTACGCAGTATTTT. It yields the protein CSATLSLGTQYF.

This clonotype was seen many times. The chain uses TRBV7-9 and TRBJ1-4; D unresolved. The V end lost 5 bases, the J end lost 2 bases, and 9 bases lay between the germline ends. The CDR3 consists of 14 residues. Germline CDR1 SEHNR, CDR2 FQNEAQ (reference sequence). The CDR3 region is CASSPAWTNEKLFF. The CDR3 nucleotides are TGTGCCAGCAGCCCGGCCTGGACTAATGAAAAACTGTTTTTT.

This clonotype occurred many times. The chain links TRBV20-1 to TRBJ1-4, with 8 bases aligning to TRBD1. The CDR3 extends over 14 amino acids. From germline, CDR1 is DFQATT and CDR2 SNEGSKA (reference sequence). V gave up 3 bases and J gave up 10 bases; unmatched junction bases: 10. CDR3 amino acids: CSARRGQVRGKLFF. CDR3 nucleotide sequence: TGCAGTGCTAGGCGGGGACAGGTCAGGGGAAAACTGTTTTTT.

This clonotype was seen repeatedly, ten times or more. The rearrangement links TRBV28 to TRBJ2-7; 9 positions match TRBD1. With 4 bases clipped from V and 3 bases from J, the junction kept 7 bases outside the gene matches. Per the germline V gene, CDR1 is MDHEN and CDR2 is SYDVKM. CDR3 length equals 15 residues. Here the CDR3 reads CASSWAGTGIYEQYF. The CDR3 nucleotides read TGTGCCAGCAGTTGGGCCGGGACAGGGATCTACGAGCAGTACTTC. Variable domain in full (rest from reference TRBV28 and TRBJ2-7): DVKVTQSSRYLVKRTGEKVFLECVQDMDHENMFWYRQDPGLGLRLIYFSYDVKMKEKGDIPEGYSVSREKKERFSLILESASTNQTSMYLCASSWAGTGIYEQYFGPGTRLTVT.

This clonotype was recorded many times. The chain couples TRBV27 to TRBJ2-7, with D maybe TRBD2 (5 bases). The V gene lost 8 bases and the J gene lost 13 bases, with 21 bases spanning the gap. The CDR3 has 12 residues. Germline V gene data show CDR1 as MNHEY and CDR2 as SMNVEV (reference sequence). The CDR3 sequence: CASRRTDGALYF. The DNA for the CDR3 is TGTGCCAGCCGGCGGACTGATGGAGCATTATACTTC.

This clonotype showed up just a few times. A much more abundant neighbour one base away suggests this may be a read error. The J gene is TRBJ1-6, the V gene TRBV7-2, with D unclear. In germline, CDR1 is SGHTA, CDR2 FQGNSA. The CDR3 sequence is 15 residues long. In nucleotides, the CDR3 is TGTGCCAGCAGCTTAGGCGAGTCCTCAAATTCACCCCCCCACTTT. Translation gives CASSLGESSNSPPHF.

In its sample, this clonotype was seen many times. The CDR3 loop is CASRALAEQYF. The DNA of the CDR3 is TGTGCCAGCAGGGCGTTGGCCGAGCAGTACTTC. The chain links TRBV2 to TRBJ2-7; no reliable D call. V lost 6 bases and J 6 bases, leaving 9 bases between the germline ends. This CDR3 has 11 amino acids. Germline V lookup: CDR1 SNHLY, CDR2 FYNNEI.

In its sample, this clonotype was seen a few times. A read error is likely here: a far larger clone is one base away. The rearrangement links TRBV7-2 to TRBJ2-1; TRBD2 might be the D (6 bases). The closer fit of TRBJ2-5 to the DNA end suggests the J call may be wrong. Germline V CDR1 and CDR2: SGHTA, FQGNSA. CDR3 length: 15 residues. The CDR3 region is CASSLMGTYGGTQYF. DNA of the CDR3: TGTGCCAGCAGCTTAATGGGGACCTACGGGGGGACCCAGTACTTC.

As for this clonotype: A much larger clone lies a single base off, so this may be a read error. This sequence joins TRBV27 and TRBJ2-2; TRBD1 matches at 8 bases. There are 15 residues in the CDR3. After removal of 10 bases from V and 3 bases from J, the junction contained 10 bases not matched to a gene. Germline V gene sequence: CDR1 MNHEY, CDR2 SMNVEV (reference sequence). CDR3 loop: CANRPDREDTGELFF. Here the CDR3 DNA reads TGTGCCAACAGGCCGGACAGGGAAGACACCGGGGAGCTGTTTTTT.

This clonotype was seen many times. V and J are TRBV29-1 and TRBJ2-1; 8 bases match TRBD2. V lost 7 bases to trimming and J lost 2 bases; unmatched junction nucleotides: 4. Germline CDR1 and CDR2: SQVTM and ANQGSEA. The CDR3 has 13 residues. CDR3 region: CSAGLDAYNEQFF. In DNA form, the CDR3 reads TGCAGCGCGGGACTAGATGCCTACAATGAGCAGTTCTTC.

In its sample, this clonotype was seen a few times. A far bigger clonotype differs at one base, so this is likely a read error. DNA of the CDR3: TGTGCCAGCAGCACCCTACTAGCGTCGTCCTACAATGAGCAGTACTTC. It codes for CASSTLLASSYNEQYF. The chain employs TRBV6-2 or TRBV6-3 and TRBJ2-7; 7 bases line up with TRBD2. Germline trimming cut 6 bases from V and 7 bases from J; bases unmatched to any gene: 18. The CDR3 spans 16 residues. Germline V CDR1 and CDR2: MNHEY, SVGEGT.

This clonotype was picked up many times. The chain recombines TRBV7-9 with TRBJ2-1; unclear D gene. The germline V gene has CDR1 SEHNR and CDR2 FQNEAQ (reference sequence). Trimming left V 4 bases short and J 8 bases short, with 12 bases between. The CDR3 sequence is 13 residues long. CDR3 region: CASSSSVEYEQFF. The CDR3 bases are TGTGCCAGCAGCTCCTCTGTAGAGTATGAGCAGTTCTTC.

For this clonotype: This sequence is one base from a far larger clone and is likely a read error. This rearrangement joins TRBV12-5 to TRBJ2-3; a possible D gene is TRBD1 (6 bases). The J call may be in error: the DNA end matches TRBJ2-5 better. Germline V gives CDR1 LGHNT, CDR2 FRNRAP. The CDR3 length is 15 residues. The CDR3 region is CASGPRGQTTATQYF. The CDR3 DNA reads as TGTGCTAGTGGTCCCCGAGGACAGACAACAGCGACCCAGTACTTC.

This clonotype was seen at least ten times. The chain employs TRBV5-6 and TRBJ1-1; D remains unclear. The germline V and J ends were trimmed by 6 bases and 4 bases, with 16 bases remaining between them. This CDR3 comprises 14 residues. The germline V gene encodes CDR1 SGHDT and CDR2 YYEEEE. The CDR3 here is CASTPFQWRTEAFF. CDR3 DNA: TGTGCCAGCACCCCTTTCCAATGGCGCACTGAAGCTTTCTTT. The full variable domain, with the rest looked up from reference TRBV5-6 and TRBJ1-1, is DAGVTQSPTHLIKTRGQQVTLRCSPKSGHDTVSWYQQALGQGPQFIFQYYEEEERQRGNFPDRFSGHQFPNYSSELNVNALLLGDSALYLCASTPFQWRTEAFFGQGTRLTVV.

Only a few counts were recorded for this clonotype. V gene TRBV12-3 or TRBV12-4 combines with J gene TRBJ1-1; D is unresolved. V lost 5 bases and J lost 0, with 13 bases in between. There are 15 residues in the CDR3. This chain's CDR3 is CASSLGRNMNTEAFF. For the CDR3, the DNA is TGTGCCAGCAGTCTAGGCAGAAACATGAACACTGAAGCTTTCTTT.

This clonotype was found many times. The chain combines TRBV6-1 with TRBJ1-5; D uncertain. There are 14 residues in the CDR3. Germline-derived CDR1 and CDR2 are MNHNS and SASEGT. V lost 6 bases and J 4 bases, leaving 13 bases between the germline ends. The CDR3 sequence is CASRTSQINQPQHF. CDR3 DNA: TGTGCCAGCAGAACGTCGCAAATTAATCAGCCCCAGCATTTT.

This clonotype has a count of ten or more. CDR3 sequence: CASRQISNTEAFF. The CDR3 nucleotides read TGCGCCAGTAGACAAATCTCGAACACTGAAGCTTTCTTT. V usage is TRBV5-1 and J usage is TRBJ1-1; D remains ambiguous. Germline V gene data show CDR1 as SGHRS and CDR2 as YFSETQ. CDR3 length: 13 residues. Trimming shortened V by 8 bases and J by 1 base, and 12 bases separated the two germline ends.

This clonotype was observed many times. This chain connects TRBV27 to TRBJ2-7, with 8 bases fitting TRBD1. Trimming cost V 5 bases and J 4 bases; bases outside gene matches: 4. The CDR3 loop spans 13 amino acids. CDR1 is MNHEY, CDR2 SMNVEV, per germline (reference sequence). The CDR3 loop is CASSIDRGYEQYF. The CDR3 coding sequence is TGTGCCAGCAGTATCGACAGGGGATACGAGCAGTACTTC.

J is TRBJ2-1 and V is TRBV19, with D unresolved. Trimming left V 5 bases short and J 10 bases short, with 9 bases between. This CDR3 contains 11 residues. The germline gives CDR1 LNHDA, CDR2 SQIVND (reference sequence). CDR3 region: CASSVSLEQFF. The CDR3 DNA reads as TGTGCCAGTAGTGTTAGCTTGGAGCAGTTCTTC.

This clonotype was detected a few times. The V call is TRBV5-4, the J call TRBJ2-2; 10 bases agree with TRBD2. V shed 3 bases, J shed 4 bases, and the junction held 6 bases outside the gene matches. Germline CDR1 SGHNT, CDR2 YYREEE (reference sequence). The length of the CDR3 is 16 residues. CDR3 protein: CASSSSGRARTGELFF. As DNA, the CDR3 is TGTGCCAGCAGCTCGAGCGGGAGGGCCCGCACCGGGGAGCTGTTTTTT.

DNA for the CDR3: TGCGCCAGCAGCCAGGACAATACTATGGGCTATGGCTACACCTTC. Protein sequence: CASSQDNTMGYGYTF. The chain couples TRBV5-1 to TRBJ1-2; possible D gene TRBD1, 5 bases. Between the trimmed V and J ends, which lost 4 bases and 4 bases, there was a span of 17 bases. This CDR3 spans 15 amino acids. Germline CDR1 reads SGHRS; CDR2 reads YFSETQ. The full variable domain, in which reference TRBV5-1 and TRBJ1-2 provide the parts outside the CDR3, is KAGVTQTPRYLIKTRGQQVTLSCSPISGHRSVSWYQQTPGQGLQFLFEYFSETQRNKGNFPGRFSGRQFSNSRSEMNVSTLELGDSALYLCASSQDNTMGYGYTFGSGTRLTVV.

In regard to this clonotype: One base away lies a much larger clone, so this may be a sequencing read error. The V call is TRBV5-1, the J call TRBJ2-1, with TRBD2 identical over 8 bases. The CDR3 runs to 15 residues. Germline-derived CDR1 and CDR2 are SGHRS and YFSETQ. For the CDR3, the DNA is TGCGCCGGCAGCTCGGGGGGGTACTCCTACAATGAGCAGTTCTTC. Its translation: CAGSSGGYSYNEQFF.

This clonotype was seen many times. V is TRBV12-3 or TRBV12-4 and J is TRBJ2-7; the match to TRBD1 covers 8 bases. This CDR3 has 17 residues. V gave up 5 bases and J gave up 0 bases; unmatched junction bases: 12. As DNA, the CDR3 is TGTGCCAGCAGTGAATACCGGAGACAGGGGCTCTCCTACGAGCAGTACTTC. This codes for CASSEYRRQGLSYEQYF.

The rearrangement links TRBV5-1 to TRBJ2-5; perhaps TRBD1 as D (5 bases). The CDR3 has 14 amino acids. V was cut by 0 bases and J by 4 bases, with 10 bases left in between. CDR1 and CDR2 (germline): SGHRS, YFSETQ. CDR3 bases: TGCGCCAGCAGCTTGGTCGTGCAGGGAGAGACCCAGTACTTC. Protein sequence: CASSLVVQGETQYF.

This clonotype was picked up many times. This chain uses TRBV30 with TRBJ2-7; 8 nucleotides match TRBD2. This CDR3 contains 14 residues. The germline V gene encodes CDR1 GTSNPN and CDR2 SVGIG (reference sequence). V shed 0 bases and J 0 bases; nucleotides not matched to a gene: 1. The CDR3, as DNA: TGTGCCTGGAGTGTAAGCGGGAGCTCCTACGAGCAGTACTTC. Protein: CAWSVSGSSYEQYF.

This clonotype was seen ten or more times. The rearrangement links TRBV7-2 to TRBJ2-3; weak D call: TRBD2 (7 bases). Trimming stripped 1 base from V and 3 bases from J, with 14 bases between. Germline V gives CDR1 SGHTA, CDR2 FQGNSA. This CDR3 spans 16 amino acids. CDR3 in DNA: TGTGCCAGCAGCTTAGTCGGGGGGCAAGTTACAGATACGCAGTATTTT. As protein: CASSLVGGQVTDTQYF.

The rearrangement joins TRBV6-5 to TRBJ2-1; D remains unclear. This CDR3 is built from 16 residues. With 2 bases removed from V and 1 base from J, the gap between germline ends came to 12 bases. Germline lookup yields CDR1 MNHEY and CDR2 SVGAGI. The CDR3 bases are TGTGCCAGCAGTTACGAGAAATGGAGATCCTACAATGAGCAGTTCTTC. It yields the protein CASSYEKWRSYNEQFF.

This clonotype was picked up many times. This chain uses TRBV20-1 with TRBJ1-4; possibly TRBD1 for D (5 bases). The CDR3 contains 16 residues. V was cut by 3 bases and J by 4 bases, with 18 bases left in between. Per the germline V gene, CDR1 is DFQATT and CDR2 is SNEGSKA (reference sequence). CDR3 nucleotide sequence: TGCAGTGCTAGGTCTGTTTCGACAGAAGATAATGAAAAACTGTTTTTT. Translating gives CSARSVSTEDNEKLFF.

The table lists this clonotype with many counts. This chain joins TRBV11-2 and TRBJ2-3; TRBD1 is a possible D gene (5 bases). Trimming took off 5 bases at V and 0 bases at J, with 9 bases between the two ends. The CDR3 extends over 14 amino acids. Germline V lookup: CDR1 SGHAT, CDR2 FQNNGV. Here the CDR3 reads CASSKGVSTDTQYF. Written as DNA, the CDR3 is TGTGCCAGCAGCAAAGGGGTTAGCACAGATACGCAGTATTTT.

Comment on this clonotype: A much bigger clone sits one base away, suggesting this may be a read error. This rearrangement joins TRBV20-1 to TRBJ2-1; the match to TRBD1 covers 12 bases. Trimming took 5 bases from V and 10 from J; bases not matched to a gene: 6. Germline V lookup: CDR1 DFQATT, CDR2 SNEGSKA (reference sequence). The CDR3 totals 13 residues. The CDR3 spells CSAFGTGGYEQFF. The CDR3 DNA is TGCAGTGCTTTCGGGACAGGGGGCTACGAGCAGTTCTTC.